These 24 T cell receptor beta chains share one sample of origin, sequenced in a study of T cells in Graves' hyperthyroidism and ophthalmopathy. Researchers took RNA transcripts and amplified the TCR beta CDR3 regions from them. The TCR CDR3 was amplified in a first-round RT-PCR using the HTBI primer set. TCRdb re-derived calls from the multiplex PCR reads in MiXCR, one entry per CDR3 protein. In the table there are 650,000 to 750,000 distinct CDR3 sequences, approximately 14% of which are singletons. Sequences were obtained from blood. All receptors come from a woman between 18 and 30 years old with Graves' hyperthyroidism.

There are a few counts of this clonotype. The rearrangement joins TRBV28 to TRBJ2-1; D is possibly TRBD2 (6 bases). The CDR3 is made up of 15 amino acids. Germline CDR1 is MDHEN and CDR2 is SYDVKM. Trimming took off 3 bases at V and 4 bases at J, with 13 bases between the two ends. The CDR3 DNA follows: TGTGCCAGCAGTTTCTCGGGGGTACTGTACAATGAGCAGTTCTTC. This encodes CASSFSGVLYNEQFF. Variable domain in full (rest from reference TRBV28 and TRBJ2-1): DVKVTQSSRYLVKRTGEKVFLECVQDMDHENMFWYRQDPGLGLRLIYFSYDVKMKEKGDIPEGYSVSREKKERFSLILESASTNQTSMYLCASSFSGVLYNEQFFGPGTRLTVL.

The chain is built from TRBV5-8 and TRBJ2-4, with 8 bases matching TRBD1. V trimming: 0 bases; J trimming: 7 bases; junction bases outside the gene matches: 6. The CDR3 contains 15 residues. Germline CDR1 SGHTS, CDR2 YDEGEE. As DNA, the CDR3 is TGTGCCAGCAGCTTGGTAATGGACAGGGACAACATTCAGTACTTC. Translation: CASSLVMDRDNIQYF. Filled out from reference TRBV5-8 and TRBJ2-4, the complete variable domain reads EAGVTQSPTHLIKTRGQQATLRCSPISGHTSVYWYQQALGLGLQFLLWYDEGEERNRGNFPPRFSGRQFPNYSSELNVNALELEDSALYLCASSLVMDRDNIQYFGAGTRLSVL.

This clonotype was picked up a small number of times. This chain connects TRBV19 to TRBJ2-5; maybe TRBD1 (6 bases). This CDR3 is built from 15 residues. CDR1 and CDR2 (germline): LNHDA, SQIVND (reference sequence). The V end lost 3 bases, the J end lost 5 bases, and 16 bases lay between the germline ends. The CDR3 DNA reads as TGTGCCAGTAGTATGGCTAGACAGGCGAGGGAGACCCAGTACTTC. It codes for CASSMARQARETQYF.

This chain connects TRBV6-1 to TRBJ2-7; 10 nucleotides agree with TRBD1. This CDR3 comprises 12 residues. V shed 8 bases and J 7 bases; nucleotides not matched to a gene: 5. Germline V gene lookup returns CDR1 MNHNS and CDR2 SASEGT. The CDR3: CASLGQGDEQYF. CDR3 bases: TGTGCCAGCCTAGGACAGGGGGATGAGCAGTACTTC.

The table lists this clonotype with a few counts. The genes are TRBV28 and TRBJ1-5, with 12 bases that match TRBD1. Germline trimming cut 7 bases from V and 6 bases from J; bases unmatched to any gene: 7. This CDR3 region has 15 residues. The V gene's germline CDR1 is MDHEN and CDR2 SYDVKM. The CDR3 nucleotides are TGTGCCAGCATTCAGGGACAGGGGGCTGCTCAGCCCCAGCATTTT. Protein product: CASIQGQGAAQPQHF.

The sample holds many counts of this clonotype. The chain couples TRBV19 to TRBJ1-5, with 7 bases identical to TRBD1. Germline CDR1 LNHDA, CDR2 SQIVND (reference sequence). This CDR3 is built from 15 residues. V trimming: 2 bases; J trimming: 4 bases; junction bases outside the gene matches: 5. Here the CDR3 DNA reads TGTGCCAGTAGTATATGGGACAGCAAGAATCAGCCCCAGCATTTT. Amino acid sequence: CASSIWDSKNQPQHF.

This clonotype was recorded a few times. The junction differs from germline at one of its ends, possibly a read error. This chain uses TRBV6-2 or TRBV6-3 with TRBJ1-1; 7 nucleotides align to TRBD1. Germline V gene lookup returns CDR1 MNHEY and CDR2 SVGEGT. The CDR3 has 17 residues. The CDR3 region is CASSYTERGRGWTEAFF. The CDR3 DNA sequence: TGTGCCAGCAGTTACACGGAGAGGGGGCGCGGGTGGACTGAAGCCTTCTTT.

This clonotype has ten or more counts. The genes are TRBV4-1 and TRBJ2-7; a possible D gene is TRBD1 (6 bases). The V end lost 0 bases, the J end lost 3 bases, and 18 bases lay between the germline ends. The CDR3 loop spans 17 amino acids. Germline lookup yields CDR1 MGHRA and CDR2 YSYEKL. This CDR3 reads CASSQDPLRDTGYEQYF. As DNA, the CDR3 is TGCGCCAGCAGCCAAGACCCTCTCCGGGACACGGGCTACGAGCAGTACTTC.

This clonotype appeared many times. The CDR3 DNA sequence: TGTGCCAGCAGCTTAGCGGGGGGAGCCAATCAGCCCCAGCATTTT. It is translated as CASSLAGGANQPQHF. This chain joins TRBV7-8 and TRBJ1-5, with D perhaps TRBD1 (5 bases). The length of the CDR3 is 15 residues. Germline-derived CDR1 and CDR2 are SGHVS and FQNEAQ. Deletions cut 0 bases from V and 3 bases from J, with 9 bases between.

This clonotype was seen a few times. The rearrangement uses TRBV15 and TRBJ1-5; D possibly corresponds to TRBD1 (6 bases). Germline values: CDR1 LNHNV, CDR2 YYDKDF (reference sequence). This CDR3 is 16 amino acids long. V shed 3 bases and J shed 3 bases, with 15 bases lying between them. CDR3 DNA: TGTGCCACCAGCAGCCCTACTGACAGGTACAATCAGCCCCAGCATTTT. Translating it yields CATSSPTDRYNQPQHF.

The chain joins TRBV7-2 to TRBJ2-7, with 8 bases identical to TRBD1. From germline, CDR1 is SGHTA and CDR2 FQGNSA. The V segment lost 3 bases and the J segment 3 bases; nucleotides outside the gene matches: 7. This CDR3 is 15 amino acids long. CDR3 nucleotides: TGTGCCAGCAGCTTTTTCAAGACAGGGGTCTACGAGCAGTACTTC. Translated: CASSFFKTGVYEQYF.

The genes are TRBV14 and TRBJ2-7; possible D gene TRBD2, 5 bases. Germline-derived CDR1 and CDR2 are SGHDN and FVKESK. Deletions cut 0 bases from V and 4 bases from J, with 10 bases between. The CDR3 extends over 14 amino acids. DNA of the CDR3: TGTGCCAGCAGCCAAGATTTCGAGGGATACGAGCAGTACTTC. Translation: CASSQDFEGYEQYF. Looking up the rest from reference TRBV14 and TRBJ2-7 gives the full variable domain: EAGVTQFPSHSVIEKGQTVTLRCDPISGHDNLYWYRRVMGKEIKFLLHFVKESKQDESGMPNNRFLAERTGGTYSTLKVQPAELEDSGVYFCASSQDFEGYEQYFGPGTRLTVT.

At least ten counts were recorded for this clonotype. The chain joins TRBV2 to TRBJ1-4, with D perhaps matching TRBD1 (6 bases). The CDR3 contains 13 residues. Trimming removed 6 bases at V and 7 bases at J, with 12 bases between. Germline CDR1 is SNHLY and CDR2 is FYNNEI. The CDR3 DNA reads as TGTGCCAGCAGGATCGGGGGCGGTGAAAAACTGTTTTTT. This gives the protein CASRIGGGEKLFF.

This clonotype has ten or more counts. V is TRBV6-6 and J is TRBJ1-5; D is ambiguous. Per the germline V gene, CDR1 is MNHNY and CDR2 is SVGAGI (reference sequence). The CDR3 is 13 residues long. V was trimmed by 2 bases and J by 3 bases, leaving 5 bases between them. The CDR3 DNA reads TGTGCCAGCAGTTACCTGGACAATCAGCCCCAGCATTTT. Translated: CASSYLDNQPQHF.

This sequence joins TRBV28 and TRBJ1-2; TRBD1 is a possible D gene (5 bases). This CDR3 has 12 residues. Germline-derived CDR1 and CDR2 are MDHEN and SYDVKM. V shed 5 bases and J shed 7 bases, with 11 bases lying between them. The CDR3: CASSPGAFGYTF. The CDR3 region has the DNA TGTGCCAGCAGTCCTGGGGCATTTGGCTACACCTTC.

This clonotype was observed at least ten times. V and J are TRBV6-4 and TRBJ2-1; TRBD1 might be the D (5 bases). The V end was cut by 2 bases, the J end by 5 bases, with 10 bases between. The germline V gene has CDR1 MRHNA and CDR2 SNTAGT. The CDR3 spans 14 residues. This CDR3 is CASSDVAGNNEQFF. CDR3 in DNA: TGTGCCAGCAGTGACGTTGCAGGGAACAATGAGCAGTTCTTC.

The sample holds many counts of this clonotype. CDR3 nucleotides: TGCAGTGCTAGAGATAAGGCGGACAGGAGGAGCTCCTACGAGCAGTACTTC. This codes for CSARDKADRRSSYEQYF. V usage is TRBV20-1 and J usage is TRBJ2-7, with TRBD1 matching 7 bases. After removal of 0 bases from V and 0 bases from J, the junction contained 11 bases not matched to a gene. CDR1 DFQATT and CDR2 SNEGSKA come from the germline V gene (reference sequence). The CDR3 sequence is 17 residues long.

The table lists this clonotype with many counts. This chain uses TRBV28 with TRBJ1-6; unclear D gene. The CDR3 consists of 12 residues. Germline assignment: CDR1 MDHEN and CDR2 SYDVKM. Trimming left V 4 bases short and J 10 bases short, with 8 bases between. The CDR3 sequence is CASSSALSPLHF. The CDR3 DNA is TGTGCCAGCAGTTCGGCCCTGTCACCCCTCCACTTT.

The table lists this clonotype with many counts. The J gene is TRBJ2-7, the V gene TRBV2; 10 nucleotides align to TRBD2. V lost 11 bases, J lost 3 bases, and 10 bases stayed unmatched. This CDR3 region has 14 residues. The germline gives CDR1 SNHLY, CDR2 FYNNEI. CDR3 amino acids: CASLAGSSNYEQYF. The CDR3 DNA reads as TGTGCCTCACTAGCGGGGTCCTCTAACTACGAGCAGTACTTC.

This clonotype was detected ten times or more. The chain has TRBV11-2 and TRBJ2-1; D assignment may be TRBD1 or TRBD2 (5 bases each). CDR1 is SGHAT, CDR2 FQNNGV, per germline. The V gene lost 1 base and the J gene lost 5 bases, with 21 bases spanning the gap. The CDR3 loop spans 18 amino acids. The CDR3 reads CASSLGWGRGAPHNEQFF. For the CDR3, the DNA is TGTGCCAGCAGCTTAGGTTGGGGTAGAGGGGCCCCCCACAATGAGCAGTTCTTC.

As DNA, the CDR3 is TGTGCCAGTAGTATTAGACACGCCACTGAAGCTTTCTTT. It yields the protein CASSIRHATEAFF. J is TRBJ1-1 and V is TRBV19, with D unclear. The CDR3 has 13 residues. V shed 3 bases and J shed 4 bases, with 9 bases lying between them. Germline V lookup: CDR1 LNHDA, CDR2 SQIVND (reference sequence).

This clonotype was recorded only once. The rearrangement links TRBV20-1 to TRBJ2-1; 10 bases match TRBD2. This CDR3 is 14 amino acids long. Trimming cost V 6 bases and J 7 bases; bases outside gene matches: 9. CDR1 is DFQATT, CDR2 SNEGSKA, per germline (reference sequence). The chain's CDR3 is CSAGSGRAWNEQFF. The CDR3 nucleotides are TGCAGTGCGGGAAGCGGGAGGGCCTGGAATGAGCAGTTCTTC.

This clonotype was observed at least ten times. The V call is TRBV28, the J call TRBJ2-1; TRBD1 matches at 11 bases. The germline V gene encodes CDR1 MDHEN and CDR2 SYDVKM. The CDR3 length is 17 residues. The V segment lost 3 bases and the J segment 6 bases; nucleotides outside the gene matches: 10. For the CDR3, the DNA is TGTGCCAGCAGTTTCCGCCCTCGGACAGGGGGCTCCAATGAGCAGTTCTTC. As protein: CASSFRPRTGGSNEQFF.

The chain couples TRBV19 to TRBJ1-2, with 9 bases aligning to TRBD1. Trimming took 3 bases from V and 4 from J; bases not matched to a gene: 9. This CDR3 comprises 16 residues. From germline, CDR1 is LNHDA and CDR2 SQIVND (reference sequence). DNA for the CDR3: TGTGCCAGTAGTATCTGGACAGGGGAGGACGGCTATGGCTACACCTTC. Translated: CASSIWTGEDGYGYTF.